The sequence of this TCR beta chain was determined in a study of beta chain features in type 1 diabetes. Across the study: Patients were similar to healthy donors in age and gender (as well as in cell yields).

The isolated RNA, all of it, was reverse transcribed, so expressed TCRB transcripts were what got sequenced. TCRdb's copy holds only in-frame clones and misses some; the assay was immunoSEQ multiplex PCR. The data show 300,000 or so clones, with around 9.7% seen just once and approximately 1% held by the top ten. Study-wide results and caveats: TCRB CDR3s from Type 1 diabetes patients were moderately but significantly shorter in all four CD4+ subsets.

Germline values: CDR1 LNHDA, CDR2 SQIVND (reference sequence). After removal of 0 bases from V and 4 bases from J, the junction contained 2 bases not matched to a gene. The CDR3 spans 16 residues. Note on this clone: Its antigen is still unknown. The sample contains more than one DNA sequence encoding this CDR3.

Material: central memory CD4+ T cells from blood. V gene TRBV19 combines with J gene TRBJ2-1, with 11 nucleotides matching TRBD2. This clonotype was obtained from a man under 40 with type 1 diabetes. CDR3 region: CASSIEGTSGYNEQFF. The CDR3 nucleotides read TGTGCCAGTAGTATAGAAGGGACTAGCGGTTACAATGAGCAGTTCTTC.